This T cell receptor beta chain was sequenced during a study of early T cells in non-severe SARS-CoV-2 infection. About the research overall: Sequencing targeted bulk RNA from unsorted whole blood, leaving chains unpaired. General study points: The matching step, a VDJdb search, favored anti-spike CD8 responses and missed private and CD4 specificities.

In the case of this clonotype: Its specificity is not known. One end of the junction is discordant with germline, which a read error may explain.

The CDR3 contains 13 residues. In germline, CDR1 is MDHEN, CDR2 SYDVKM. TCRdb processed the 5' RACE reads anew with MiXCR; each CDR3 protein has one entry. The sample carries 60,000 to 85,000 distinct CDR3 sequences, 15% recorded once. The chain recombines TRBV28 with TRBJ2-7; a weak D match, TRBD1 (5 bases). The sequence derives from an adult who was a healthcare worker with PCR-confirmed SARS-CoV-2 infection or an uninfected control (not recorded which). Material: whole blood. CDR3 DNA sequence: TGTGCCAGCAGTTTACAGGGCCCCTACGTGCAGTACTTC. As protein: CASSLQGPYVQYF.